One and the same sample provided the 27 T cell receptor beta chains below, sequenced in a study of control samples from healthy donors and cancer patients. The table came from immunoSEQ multiplex PCR; TCRdb's copy has only in-frame clones and leaves some out. The sample lists about 140,000 clones; approximately 94% were seen once. Sequences were obtained from blood. The origin of the receptors is a man in his forties or fifties in good health.

This sequence joins TRBV5-1 and TRBJ2-5; 9 bases align to TRBD1. Germline V lookup: CDR1 SGHRS, CDR2 YFSETQ. CDR3 length equals 16 residues. Trimming at V came to 1 base and at J to 5 bases, leaving 9 bases not matched to a gene. The CDR3 region is CASSLRDRVFRETQYF. Written as DNA, the CDR3 is TGCGCCAGCAGCTTGCGGGACAGGGTTTTTCGCGAGACCCAGTACTTC.

The chain couples TRBV30 to TRBJ1-5; D gene ambiguous. Germline V CDR1 and CDR2: GTSNPN, SVGIG (reference sequence). Trimming removed 3 bases from V and 4 bases from J, with 16 bases in between. The CDR3 has 15 amino acids. The CDR3 region has the DNA TGTGCCTGGAGCCGGGTAGGGCACCCTAATCAGCCCCAGCATTTT. This encodes CAWSRVGHPNQPQHF.

The V gene is TRBV7-3, the J gene TRBJ2-1; TRBD2 matches 13 bases. The CDR3 is made up of 15 amino acids. Germline lookup yields CDR1 SGHTA and CDR2 FQGTGA. Unmatched junction bases numbered 6, after V lost 6 bases and J lost 7 bases. The CDR3 DNA sequence: TGTGCCAGCAGTCGGACTAGCGGGGGCCAGAATGAGCAGTTCTTC. This gives the protein CASSRTSGGQNEQFF.

The sample holds one count of this clone. V is TRBV6-1 and J is TRBJ1-6, with D tentatively TRBD1 (5 bases). Germline assignment: CDR1 MNHNS and CDR2 SASEGT. V was trimmed by 2 bases and J by 9 bases, leaving 14 bases between them. CDR3 length: 15 amino acids. CDR3 coding DNA: TGTGCCAGCAGTGAATTTAGAGGGGCCAGTTCACCCCTCCACTTT. Its protein is CASSEFRGASSPLHF.

The rearrangement links TRBV7-2 to TRBJ2-3; D tentatively fits TRBD1 or TRBD2 (5 bases each). CDR3 size: 15 residues. V lost 5 bases and J 9 bases, leaving 21 bases between the germline ends. Germline CDR1 is SGHTA and CDR2 is FQGNSA. CDR3 region: CASSTPPQGRETQYF. Here the CDR3 DNA reads TGTGCCAGCAGCACACCCCCCCAGGGAAGGGAGACGCAGTATTTT. Looking up the rest from reference TRBV7-2 and TRBJ2-3 gives the full variable domain: GAGVSQSPSNKVTEKGKDVELRCDPISGHTALYWYRQSLGQGLEFLIYFQGNSAPDKSGLPSDRFSAERTGGSVSTLTIQRTQQEDSAVYLCASSTPPQGRETQYFGPGTRLTVL.

This clone was observed once. The chain joins TRBV18 to TRBJ2-1; the D gene is possibly TRBD1 (5 bases). The CDR3 consists of 16 residues. Trimming took off 0 bases at V and 7 bases at J, with 16 bases between the two ends. Germline CDR1 and CDR2: KGHSH and LQKENI. The CDR3 DNA is TGTGCCAGCTCACCACCCACAGGATTGAGCTTTAATGAGCAGTTCTTC. Protein sequence: CASSPPTGLSFNEQFF.

The chain recombines TRBV5-1 with TRBJ2-7, with TRBD2 identical over 8 bases. The CDR3 length is 17 residues. Trimming removed 2 bases from V and 2 bases from J; junction bases left unmatched: 12. Germline V gene sequence: CDR1 SGHRS, CDR2 YFSETQ. The CDR3 DNA follows: TGCGCCAGCAGCTTTGAGGCTAGCGGGCTCGTAACCTACGAGCAGTACTTC. This sequence encodes CASSFEASGLVTYEQYF.

The V gene is TRBV6-5, the J gene TRBJ1-5; D is ambiguous. The CDR3 has 15 residues. CDR1 and CDR2 (germline): MNHEY, SVGAGI. CDR3 nucleotides: TGTGCTACCCCTGCGCTGGAGTATAGCAATCAGCCCCAGCATTTT. It is translated as CATPALEYSNQPQHF.

V gene TRBV24-1 combines with J gene TRBJ1-6; D remains ambiguous. V gave up 3 bases and J gave up 10 bases, with 6 bases separating them. This CDR3 has 12 residues. Germline V gene sequence: CDR1 KGHDR, CDR2 SFDVKD. CDR3 protein: CATSDPESPLHF. In DNA form, the CDR3 reads TGTGCCACCAGTGATCCGGAGTCACCCCTCCACTTT.

The chain employs TRBV5-1 and TRBJ2-5; D is possibly TRBD1 (5 bases). The CDR3 runs 13 residues. V was clipped by 2 bases and J by 5 bases, with 10 bases between them. Germline V CDR1 and CDR2: SGHRS, YFSETQ. The CDR3 nucleotides are TGCGCCAGCAGCTTAGGACAACTGGAGACCCAGTACTTC. Its translation: CASSLGQLETQYF.

The V and J genes are TRBV7-8 and TRBJ2-2; no clear D. The germline V gene encodes CDR1 SGHVS and CDR2 FQNEAQ. CDR3 length equals 14 residues. Trimming removed 1 base from V and 7 bases from J, with 10 bases in between. As DNA, the CDR3 is TGTGCCAGCAGCTTAGAAAGGTGGGGCGGGGAGCTGTTTTTT. Its protein product is CASSLERWGGELFF.

The V call is TRBV6-5, the J call TRBJ2-3, with 12 nucleotides matching TRBD2. Per the germline V gene, CDR1 is MNHEY and CDR2 is SVGAGI. The CDR3 has 15 amino acids. V lost 6 bases, J lost 1 base, and 2 bases stayed unmatched. The CDR3 bases are TGTGCCAGCAGAAGACTAGCGGGGGGCACAGATACGCAGTATTTT. Amino acids: CASRRLAGGTDTQYF.

The rearrangement joins TRBV30 to TRBJ1-5, with D perhaps TRBD1 (5 bases). Germline V lookup: CDR1 GTSNPN, CDR2 SVGIG (reference sequence). This CDR3 spans 13 amino acids. The V end was cut by 5 bases, the J end by 4 bases, with 12 bases between. For the CDR3, the DNA is TGTGCCTGGGCAAGGGGCGTGAATCAGCCCCAGCATTTT. Its translation: CAWARGVNQPQHF.

The V call is TRBV5-1, the J call TRBJ1-1, with TRBD1 matching 8 bases. Germline lookup yields CDR1 SGHRS and CDR2 YFSETQ. This CDR3 contains 16 residues. Unmatched junction bases numbered 13, after V lost 4 bases and J lost 5 bases. CDR3 sequence: CASSPSGAGGWTEAFF. As DNA, the CDR3 is TGCGCCAGCAGCCCCTCGGGGGCAGGGGGCTGGACTGAAGCTTTCTTT.

The V gene is TRBV6-5, the J gene TRBJ1-1; D possibly corresponds to TRBD1 (6 bases). V lost 7 bases and J lost 0, with 12 bases in between. Germline-derived CDR1 and CDR2 are MNHEY and SVGAGI. The CDR3 has 14 amino acids. The DNA for the CDR3 is TGTGCCAGCACCTGGAGGGGGGTGAACACTGAAGCTTTCTTT. Residues: CASTWRGVNTEAFF.

This chain links TRBV14 with TRBJ1-4; TRBD1 is a possible D gene (5 bases). The CDR3 is 15 amino acids. V lost 3 bases to trimming and J lost 8 bases, with 16 bases between them. Germline V gives CDR1 SGHDN, CDR2 FVKESK. CDR3 loop: CASSQITGGKEKLFF. The CDR3, as DNA: TGTGCCAGCAGCCAGATTACAGGAGGGAAAGAAAAACTGTTTTTT.

CDR3 DNA: TGCGCCAGCAGCTTTAATCCGGGACAGGGATTTGATGAAGCTTTCTTT. This encodes CASSFNPGQGFDEAFF. The chain combines TRBV5-1 with TRBJ1-1; 9 bases align to TRBD1. Germline CDR1 is SGHRS and CDR2 is YFSETQ. This CDR3 spans 16 amino acids. V lost 2 bases to trimming and J lost 7 bases; unmatched junction nucleotides: 12.

V is TRBV7-6 and J is TRBJ2-7, with D possibly called TRBD1 or TRBD2 (6 bases each). This CDR3 has 15 residues. V lost 1 base, J lost 2 bases, and 12 bases lay in between. Germline CDR1 and CDR2: SGHVS and FNYEAQ. The CDR3 coding sequence is TGTGCCAGCAGCTTAGGGCGGGACACAGCCTACGAGCAGTACTTC. As protein: CASSLGRDTAYEQYF.

The V gene is TRBV5-1, the J gene TRBJ1-6; 8 bases line up with TRBD1. This CDR3 is built from 15 residues. V gave up 6 bases and J gave up 8 bases; unmatched junction bases: 10. From germline, CDR1 is SGHRS and CDR2 YFSETQ. The CDR3 here is CASTEHGQGDSPLHF. CDR3 in DNA: TGCGCCAGCACAGAACACGGACAGGGCGATTCACCCCTCCACTTT. The whole variable domain, filled in from reference TRBV5-1 and TRBJ1-6, reads KAGVTQTPRYLIKTRGQQVTLSCSPISGHRSVSWYQQTPGQGLQFLFEYFSETQRNKGNFPGRFSGRQFSNSRSEMNVSTLELGDSALYLCASTEHGQGDSPLHFGNGTRLTVT.

V and J are TRBV28 and TRBJ2-7, with TRBD1 matching 11 bases. The DNA end favors TRBJ2-1, so the J call may be wrong. The CDR3 is made up of 15 amino acids. Germline loops: CDR1 MDHEN, CDR2 SYDVKM. The CDR3 nucleotides read TGTGCCAGCAGCCGCGGGACAGGGGGGAGCGATGAGCAGTTCTTC. Translated: CASSRGTGGSDEQFF.

The rearrangement links TRBV18 to TRBJ1-1; D is unresolved. Germline V gene sequence: CDR1 KGHSH, CDR2 LQKENI. CDR3 length equals 14 residues. V lost 3 bases, J lost 1 base, and 9 bases lay in between. CDR3 in amino acids: CASSPARTNTEAFF. Here the CDR3 DNA reads TGTGCCAGCTCACCCGCAAGAACGAACACTGAAGCTTTCTTT.

The CDR3 region has the DNA TGTGCCAGCAGCTTGGGAGGGTGGGGTGGCGGTAACACAGATACGCAGTATTTT. Its protein is CASSLGGWGGGNTDTQYF. The V gene is TRBV5-6, the J gene TRBJ2-3, with TRBD2 as a possible D gene (5 bases). CDR3 length: 18 residues. The germline CDR1 and CDR2 sequences are SGHDT and YYEEEE. V lost 0 bases and J lost 2, with 19 bases in between.

In this sample, this clone turned up once. The gene calls are TRBV5-1 and TRBJ2-3; 12 bases map to TRBD2. The J segment lost 0 bases and the V segment lost 4 bases, leaving 12 bases of the junction unmatched. The CDR3 contains 19 residues. Germline V gene lookup returns CDR1 SGHRS and CDR2 YFSETQ. CDR3 DNA: TGCGCCAGCAGCAAGACTAGCGGGGGCCCTTCCACTAGCACAGATACGCAGTATTTT. Residues: CASSKTSGGPSTSTDTQYF.

The DNA for the CDR3 is TGTGCCAGCAGCTTAGGGGACCGGGACGTCGACGAGCAGTACTTC. It translates to CASSLGDRDVDEQYF. The chain is built from TRBV11-2 and TRBJ2-7; either TRBD1 or TRBD2 may supply D (5 bases each). Germline CDR1 reads SGHAT; CDR2 reads FQNNGV. This CDR3 contains 15 residues. The V end lost 1 base, the J end lost 5 bases, and 15 bases lay between the germline ends.

This clone was observed a single time. This chain links TRBV6-2 or TRBV6-3 with TRBJ2-2; 12 positions match TRBD2. The trim removed 6 bases at V and 5 bases at J, leaving 7 bases unmatched. The CDR3 sequence is 16 residues long. Germline lookup yields CDR1 MNHEY and CDR2 SVGEGT. The CDR3 protein is CASSGLAGWITGELFF. DNA of the CDR3: TGTGCCAGCAGCGGACTAGCGGGATGGATTACCGGGGAGCTGTTTTTT.

The V gene is TRBV7-2, the J gene TRBJ2-1; no definite D call. Deletions cut 5 bases from V and 9 bases from J, with 11 bases between. This CDR3 is 12 amino acids long. The germline gives CDR1 SGHTA, CDR2 FQGNSA. This CDR3 reads CASSTTILEQFF. CDR3 bases: TGTGCCAGCAGCACTACTATACTTGAGCAGTTCTTC.

The genes are TRBV6-5 and TRBJ1-6, with D unresolved. This CDR3 comprises 15 residues. Trimming left V 5 bases short and J 9 bases short, with 17 bases between. Germline assignment: CDR1 MNHEY and CDR2 SVGAGI. DNA of the CDR3: TGTGCCAGCAGTCCGGGGTCCTCAACCTTTTCACCCCTCCACTTT. It translates to CASSPGSSTFSPLHF.